This TCR beta chain is from a study of OX40 agonist ivuxolimab in advanced cancers. This table comes from immunoSEQ multiplex PCR, and its TCRdb copy is limited to in-frame clones, with some not included. The table has some 80,000 clones, 89% seen once; the top ten hold 0.38%. The V gene end was trimmed by 3 bases and the J gene end by 6 bases; junction bases not matched to a gene: 11. This CDR3 contains 16 residues. CDR1 is LNHDA, CDR2 SQIVND, per germline (reference sequence). This sequence originates from an adult with an advanced solid tumor such as melanoma, head and neck, liver or kidney cancer. The starting material was CD4+ or CD8+ T cells sorted from blood, obtained in a trial of the OX40 agonist ivuxolimab. This rearrangement joins TRBV19 to TRBJ2-3; 8 nucleotides agree with TRBD1. This chain's CDR3 is CASSIPGRGPADTQYF. For the CDR3, the DNA is TGTGCCAGTAGTATCCCCGGCAGGGGGCCTGCGGATACGCAGTATTTT.